This TCR beta chain was captured in a study of tumor and adjacent non-tumor tissue in lung cancer (dated 2018 in TCRdb). With regard to the full study: The cohort included more than nine adenocarcinoma, 2 squamous cell carcinoma and 1 small cell lung cancer patients. The roughly 15 patients were aged roughly 31 to 80 years, included approximately ten men and 5 women, and had TNM stage I to III disease. Sequencing generated a total of approximately 130,000,000 productive TCRbeta reads, averaging roughly 4.3 million reads per sample. The study compared bulk TCRbeta repertoires from lung tumor tissue and matched distant non-tumor lung tissue of some 14 lung cancer patients. For each patient, one tumor sample and one normal lung sample were taken, giving around 31 paired specimens that underwent TCRbeta CDR3 sequencing. Findings and caveats that apply to the study as a whole: Neither the sequencing platform nor unique molecular identifiers are named or mentioned anywhere in the methods. The top 100 clones accounted for a significantly larger cumulative portion of the repertoire in normal lung than in tumor tissue. Significantly higher TCR diversity was found in younger patients, and higher tumor TCR diversity was associated with shorter overall and disease-free survival. Only around 15 patients were included in the cohort, and the need for larger samples and more detailed clinical data was noted by the authors. Significantly higher TCR diversity (inverse Simpson) was observed in tumor tissue than in normal lung tissue (around 450 vs 150, P = 0.0075, Mann-Whitney U test). Because peripheral blood was not sequenced, blood TCRbeta repertoires in the lung cancer patients of the study were not examined.

RNA was isolated from bulk, unsorted tissue, and RNA quality was assessed with a NanoDrop ND-1000 and an Agilent 2100. Normal lung samples were distant non-tumor tissue taken more than 3 cm from the tumor edge. All donors had newly diagnosed lung cancer, had not received prior chemotherapy, and were admitted for thoracic surgery in China between August and November 2014. Patients with previous radiotherapy or chemotherapy, or with another concurrent cancer, were excluded from the study. Pieces of surgical tissue measuring about 1-2 cm3 were kept in RNAlater solution and stored at -80 degrees C until use. The library was generated by multiplex PCR. The sequencer was an Illumina HiSeq 2500. TCRbeta libraries were constructed through three rounds of nested PCR with primers (Table S4) according to protocols adapted from ARM-PCR. PCR products of 200-500 bp were gel-excised and purified with the QIAquick gel extraction kit before sequencing. The authors' pipeline ran thus. Trimmomatic was used to clean the reads, FLASH was used to merge the reads into complete CDR3 sequences, and MiTCR was used to assign the reads to V(D)J germline segments. Clonal diversity was computed as the inverse Simpson's index with VDJtools. A read counted as productive if the sequence was in-frame and lacked a premature stop codon. Through fastp at Q25 and MiXCR, TCRdb rebuilt clones from the public reads, retaining in-frame beta chains. Rows matching on CDR3 protein sequence are summarized as one entry with the most common DNA and genes. TCRdb's processing, not the authors' own work, is the source of the V and J calls. Recorded for this sample are some 100,000 distinct CDR3 sequences; about 65% of them occurred a single time. The ten largest account for roughly 20% of the sample.

In the germline V gene (reference sequence), CDR1 corresponds to LNHNV and CDR2 to YYDKDF. At the junction V is shortened by 5 bases and J by 2 bases; bases outside the gene matches: 1. The CDR3 has 13 amino acids, counting the end cysteine and phenylalanine. Of all the DNA, just the CDR3 is kept, 39 bases in frame from base 1. This clonotype appeared a few times. Its antigen is unknown. The input lacks base qualities; no much larger clone sits a single base away. This receptor was identified in a man aged 55 to 70 with non-small cell lung cancer. Sequencing was performed on distant non-tumor lung tissue. The chain was built from TRBV15 and TRBJ2-5; TRBD1 matches 8 bases in the middle. The DNA sequence reads TGTGCCACCAGCGGACAGGGACAAGAGACCCAGTACTTC. Its translation reads: CATSGQGQETQYF.